The clone carrying this T cell receptor (beta chain) was seen repeatedly, ten times or more. Its antigen is unidentified. Diagnoses rested on clinical symptoms, serum thyroxine and TRAb, thyroid ultrasound and orbital computed tomography. TCR beta CDR3 regions were amplified from RNA transcripts. TCR CDR3 regions were first amplified by RT-PCR with HTBI primers. One entry per CDR3 protein results from TCRdb running MiXCR on the multiplex PCR reads. Of 480,000 or so distinct CDR3 sequences detected, around 43% appear once; the ten largest clones hold 44%. This record comes from a study of T cells in Graves' hyperthyroidism and ophthalmopathy. General study results and limits: A model built on 13 V-J features separated ophthalmopathy from stable hyperthyroidism.

The CDR3 consists of 17 residues. CDR1 is LGHNA, CDR2 YNFKEQ, per germline. Trimming left V 0 bases short and J 0 bases short, with 12 bases between. The chain uses TRBV4-2 and TRBJ1-3; D gene uncertain. This receptor was obtained from an adult woman with Graves' disease, either hyperthyroidism or ophthalmopathy (not recorded which). Sample: peripheral blood or thyroid tissue (not recorded which). CDR3 amino acids: CASSQDRSSISGNTIYF. The CDR3 DNA sequence: TGTGCCAGCAGCCAAGATAGGAGTAGTATCTCTGGAAACACCATATATTTT.